Shown below are 19 T cell receptor beta chains from a single sample sequenced in a study of T cell changes during pregnancy in multiple sclerosis. Some clones are missing from TCRdb's copy, which holds only in-frame ones; the method was immunoSEQ multiplex PCR. The sample lists roughly 22,000 clones, just over 90% seen once, with approximately 0.68% in the top ten. The starting material was CD4+ T cells from peripheral blood mononuclear cells, obtained after pregnancy. These receptors were taken from a female donor in good health, enrolled as a control in a pregnancy study.

This sequence joins TRBV5-1 and TRBJ2-5; perhaps TRBD2 as D (5 bases). CDR1 and CDR2 (germline): SGHRS, YFSETQ. V shed 4 bases and J shed 1 base, with 14 bases lying between them. There are 15 residues in the CDR3. Here the CDR3 reads CASSQKLGGQETQYF. As DNA, the CDR3 is TGCGCCAGCAGCCAGAAACTAGGCGGCCAAGAGACCCAGTACTTC.

This rearrangement joins TRBV5-1 to TRBJ2-3; 14 bases match TRBD2. Germline CDR1 SGHRS, CDR2 YFSETQ. The J segment lost 6 bases and the V segment lost 0 bases, leaving 6 bases of the junction unmatched. This CDR3 comprises 17 residues. The chain's CDR3 is CASSLAGTSGSLDTQYF. The CDR3 DNA reads TGCGCCAGCAGCTTGGCCGGGACTAGCGGGAGTCTGGATACGCAGTATTTT. Based on the CDR3 plus reference TRBV5-1 and TRBJ2-3, the full variable domain is KAGVTQTPRYLIKTRGQQVTLSCSPISGHRSVSWYQQTPGQGLQFLFEYFSETQRNKGNFPGRFSGRQFSNSRSEMNVSTLELGDSALYLCASSLAGTSGSLDTQYFGPGTRLTVL.

The rearrangement joins TRBV27 to TRBJ2-7, with a possible D match to TRBD1 (6 bases). The germline gives CDR1 MNHEY, CDR2 SMNVEV (reference sequence). The CDR3 is 15 residues long. V shed 3 bases and J shed 2 bases, with 14 bases lying between them. CDR3: CASSLLGAAPYEQYF. The CDR3 nucleotides read TGTGCCAGCAGTTTGTTGGGGGCCGCACCCTACGAGCAGTACTTC.

The chain has TRBV14 and TRBJ2-1; TRBD1 matches at 10 bases. Trimming cost V 1 base and J 10 bases; bases outside gene matches: 7. The CDR3 spans 15 residues. Germline-derived CDR1 and CDR2 are SGHDN and FVKESK. CDR3 protein: CASSQGQGARGEQFF. The CDR3 DNA reads as TGTGCCAGCAGCCAAGGACAGGGGGCCCGGGGGGAGCAGTTCTTC.

The chain joins TRBV7-2 to TRBJ1-1; D is perhaps TRBD1 (5 bases). Germline CDR1 and CDR2: SGHTA and FQGNSA. The CDR3 runs 16 residues. Deletions cut 5 bases from V and 1 base from J, with 17 bases between. Written as DNA, the CDR3 is TGTGCCAGCAGCCGATGGTCCTGGCAGGGGAACACTGAAGCTTTCTTT. Its translation: CASSRWSWQGNTEAFF.

A note on this clone: One end of the junction fails to match germline, which may point to a read error. The gene calls are TRBV7-7 and TRBJ2-2; TRBD1 is a possible D gene (5 bases). Germline V gives CDR1 SSHAT, CDR2 FNYEAQ (reference sequence). The CDR3 consists of 15 residues. The CDR3 region has the DNA TGTGCTAGCAGCTTGGGGCAGGCCAACACCGGGGAGCTGTTTTTT. It is translated as CASSLGQANTGELFF.

The rearrangement links TRBV11-2 to TRBJ1-2; D gene unclear. The CDR3 covers 12 residues. With 3 bases removed from V and 9 bases from J, the gap between germline ends came to 11 bases. The germline V gene has CDR1 SGHAT and CDR2 FQNNGV. Here the CDR3 reads CASSFARSSYTF. Written as DNA, the CDR3 is TGTGCCAGCAGCTTCGCCAGGTCCAGCTACACCTTC.

Turning to this clone: At one end, the junction sequence differs from germline, possibly due to a read error. J is TRBJ2-1 and V is TRBV4-3; D not resolved. The CDR3 length is 14 residues. The V gene's germline CDR1 is LGHNA and CDR2 YSLEER. The CDR3 DNA reads TGCGCCAGCAGCCAAGATATTGAGGCCCCCGGTGGAGTCTTC. Its protein is CASSQDIEAPGGVF.

CDR3 bases: TGTGCCAGCAGCTCCTCCGGACTAGCGGGAGGCCTGCAGTTCTTC. Amino acid sequence: CASSSSGLAGGLQFF. This sequence joins TRBV11-2 and TRBJ2-1; the match to TRBD2 covers 14 bases. Germline V gene lookup returns CDR1 SGHAT and CDR2 FQNNGV. This CDR3 has 15 amino acids. V trimming: 4 bases; J trimming: 12 bases; junction bases outside the gene matches: 8.

The CDR3 nucleotides read TGTGCCAGCAGTCCCCAGCGGGGGGGCCTGAAGACCCAGTACTTC. This codes for CASSPQRGGLKTQYF. The rearrangement uses TRBV7-3 and TRBJ2-5, with TRBD2 matching 10 bases. This CDR3 comprises 15 residues. The trim removed 6 bases at V and 6 bases at J, leaving 10 bases unmatched. From germline, CDR1 is SGHTA and CDR2 FQGTGA. Together with reference TRBV7-3 and TRBJ2-5, the CDR3 gives the full variable domain: GAGVSQTPSNKVTEKGKYVELRCDPISGHTALYWYRQSLGQGPEFLIYFQGTGAADDSGLPNDRFFAVRPEGSVSTLKIQRTERGDSAVYLCASSPQRGGLKTQYFGPGTRLLVL.

V is TRBV7-3 and J is TRBJ2-1; 7 nucleotides match TRBD2. CDR1 is SGHTA, CDR2 FQGTGA, per germline. This CDR3 has 14 amino acids. V was clipped by 8 bases and J by 7 bases; unmatched bases: 11. The CDR3 DNA reads TGTGCCAGCGGCGCCCGGGGGGTGGAGAATGAGCAGTTCTTC. Its protein is CASGARGVENEQFF.

DNA of the CDR3: TGTGCCAGCAGCTACCCATCAACCTCGGACAGGTTAAACTATAATTCACCCCTCCACTTT. This sequence encodes CASSYPSTSDRLNYNSPLHF. The rearrangement links TRBV28 to TRBJ1-6; 7 positions match TRBD1. Germline V gives CDR1 MDHEN, CDR2 SYDVKM. CDR3 length: 20 amino acids. V was clipped by 6 bases and J by 3 bases; unmatched bases: 20.

V is TRBV10-2 and J is TRBJ2-5, with 11 nucleotides matching TRBD2. This CDR3 has 14 residues. Germline V gives CDR1 WSHSY, CDR2 SAAADI. Germline trimming cut 7 bases from V and 5 bases from J; bases unmatched to any gene: 6. In DNA, the CDR3 is TGCGCCAGCAAATTAGCGGGGGGGCTGGAGACCCAGTACTTC. Its translation: CASKLAGGLETQYF.

The chain recombines TRBV5-1 with TRBJ2-2; 8 positions agree with TRBD1. The CDR3 length is 15 residues. Looked up from germline, CDR1 is SGHRS and CDR2 is YFSETQ. With 2 bases clipped from V and 8 bases from J, the junction kept 8 bases outside the gene matches. CDR3 region: CASSFSGQGVGELFF. CDR3 nucleotide sequence: TGCGCCAGCAGCTTCTCCGGACAGGGAGTGGGGGAGCTGTTTTTT.

The chain combines TRBV19 with TRBJ1-2, with 9 bases matching TRBD1. Germline V lookup: CDR1 LNHDA, CDR2 SQIVND (reference sequence). There are 14 residues in the CDR3. V lost 4 bases to trimming and J lost 2 bases; unmatched junction nucleotides: 2. CDR3 loop: CASSTGQGNYGYTF. The CDR3 nucleotides are TGTGCCAGTAGTACGGGACAGGGAAACTATGGCTACACCTTC.

This clone showed up just once. The J gene is TRBJ2-2, the V gene TRBV28; the D is unclear. Trimming removed 10 bases at V and 5 bases at J, with 14 bases between. The germline CDR1 and CDR2 sequences are MDHEN and SYDVKM. This CDR3 is built from 13 residues. CDR3 protein: CATQVPVTGELFF. CDR3 bases: TGTGCCACCCAGGTCCCCGTTACCGGGGAGCTGTTTTTT.

The chain is built from TRBV14 and TRBJ2-5, with D tentatively TRBD1 (5 bases). The ends were cut back, 1 base at V and 1 base at J, with 7 bases in the middle. Germline CDR1 SGHDN, CDR2 FVKESK. The CDR3 has 14 residues. DNA for the CDR3: TGTGCCAGCAGCCAAGGTCAGGGCCAAGAGACCCAGTACTTC. It yields the protein CASSQGQGQETQYF.

This clone is a singleton in its sample. J is TRBJ2-3 and V is TRBV7-3; no clear D gene. The V gene's germline CDR1 is SGHTA and CDR2 FQGTGA. V gave up 5 bases and J gave up 3 bases, with 15 bases separating them. The CDR3 sequence is 15 residues long. CDR3 protein: CASSPVPSRTDTQYF. The CDR3 DNA reads TGTGCCAGCAGCCCCGTCCCTAGTAGGACAGATACGCAGTATTTT.

This chain links TRBV9 with TRBJ2-3, with 10 bases matching TRBD2. The CDR3 has 16 residues. Germline values: CDR1 SGDLS, CDR2 YYNGEE. Trimming removed 0 bases from V and 6 bases from J; junction bases left unmatched: 7. CDR3 in amino acids: CASSVASSGGADTQYF. CDR3 DNA: TGTGCCAGCAGCGTAGCTAGCAGCGGGGGGGCCGATACGCAGTATTTT.